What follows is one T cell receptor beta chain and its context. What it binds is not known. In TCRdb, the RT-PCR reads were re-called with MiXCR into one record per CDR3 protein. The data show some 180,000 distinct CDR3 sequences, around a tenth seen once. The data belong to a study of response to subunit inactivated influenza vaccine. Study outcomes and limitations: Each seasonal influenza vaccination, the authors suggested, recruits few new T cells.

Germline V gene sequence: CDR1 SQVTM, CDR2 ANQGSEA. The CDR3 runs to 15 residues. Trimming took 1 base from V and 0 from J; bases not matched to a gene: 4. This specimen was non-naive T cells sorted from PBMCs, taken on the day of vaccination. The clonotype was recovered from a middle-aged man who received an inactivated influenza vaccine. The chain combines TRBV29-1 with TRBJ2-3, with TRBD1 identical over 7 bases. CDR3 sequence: CSVEGQGVSTDTQYF. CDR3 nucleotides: TGCAGCGTTGAAGGGCAGGGGGTGAGCACAGATACGCAGTATTTT.